In this sample, the clone carrying this TCR beta chain turned up once. These data belong to a study of cytomegalovirus exposure and HLA in healthy donors. The PCR had 60 Vbeta and 13 Jbeta primers. Assay: immunoSEQ multiplex PCR; the TCRdb copy retains only in-frame clones and omits some. The sample lists roughly 110,000 clones; around 75% were seen once. The CDR3 has 10 residues. V was shortened by 8 bases and J by 9 bases, with 12 bases between the two germline ends. Germline values: CDR1 DFQATT, CDR2 SNEGSKA (reference sequence). The receptor comes from a male donor in good health and CMV-seropositive. Input material: PBMCs. The chain couples TRBV20-1 to TRBJ2-3; possible D gene TRBD2, 6 bases. The CDR3 sequence: CSPLGGTQYF. CDR3 in DNA: TGCAGTCCCCTGGGGGGAACGCAGTATTTT.